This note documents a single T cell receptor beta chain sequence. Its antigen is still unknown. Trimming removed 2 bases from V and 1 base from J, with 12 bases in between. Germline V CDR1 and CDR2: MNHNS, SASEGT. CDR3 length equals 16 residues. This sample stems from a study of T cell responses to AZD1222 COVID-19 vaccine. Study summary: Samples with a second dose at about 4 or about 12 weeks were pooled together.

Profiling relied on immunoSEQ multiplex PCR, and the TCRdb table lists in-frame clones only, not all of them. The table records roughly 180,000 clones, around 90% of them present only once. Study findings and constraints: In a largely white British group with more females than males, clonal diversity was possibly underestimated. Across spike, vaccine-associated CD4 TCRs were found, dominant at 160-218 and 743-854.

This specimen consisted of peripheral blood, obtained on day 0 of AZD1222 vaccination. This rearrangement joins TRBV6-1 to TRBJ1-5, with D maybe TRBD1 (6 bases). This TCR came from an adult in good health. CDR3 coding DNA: TGTGCCAGCAGTGAAATGGGGGGGCTGAGCAATCAGCCCCAGCATTTT. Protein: CASSEMGGLSNQPQHF.